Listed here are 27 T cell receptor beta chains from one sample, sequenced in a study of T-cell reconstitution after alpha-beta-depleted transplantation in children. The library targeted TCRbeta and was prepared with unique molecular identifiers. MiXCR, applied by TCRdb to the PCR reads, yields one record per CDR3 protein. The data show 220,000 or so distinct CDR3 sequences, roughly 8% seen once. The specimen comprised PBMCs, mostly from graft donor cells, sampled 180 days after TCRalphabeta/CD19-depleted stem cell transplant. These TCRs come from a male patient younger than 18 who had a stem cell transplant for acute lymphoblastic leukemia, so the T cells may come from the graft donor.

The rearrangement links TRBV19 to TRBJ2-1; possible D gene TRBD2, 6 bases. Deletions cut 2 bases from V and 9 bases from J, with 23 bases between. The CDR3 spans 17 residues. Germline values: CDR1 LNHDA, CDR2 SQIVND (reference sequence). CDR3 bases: TGTGCCAGTAGTATACGCTCCCTTATCGCCGGGCGGGGTGAGCAGTTCTTC. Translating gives CASSIRSLIAGRGEQFF.

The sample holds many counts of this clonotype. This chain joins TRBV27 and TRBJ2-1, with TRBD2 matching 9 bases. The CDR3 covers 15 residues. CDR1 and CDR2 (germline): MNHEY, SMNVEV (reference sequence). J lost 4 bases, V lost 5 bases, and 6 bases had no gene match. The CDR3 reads CASSPAGGWYNEQFF. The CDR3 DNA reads TGTGCCAGCAGTCCAGCGGGGGGCTGGTACAATGAGCAGTTCTTC.

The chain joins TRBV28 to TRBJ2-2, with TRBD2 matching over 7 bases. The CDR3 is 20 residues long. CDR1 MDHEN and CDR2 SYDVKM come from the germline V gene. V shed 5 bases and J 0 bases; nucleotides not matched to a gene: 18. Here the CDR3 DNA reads TGTGCCAGCAGTAGTACTCGGGACTACTTCGACTCTCCGAACACCGGGGAGCTGTTTTTT. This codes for CASSSTRDYFDSPNTGELFF.

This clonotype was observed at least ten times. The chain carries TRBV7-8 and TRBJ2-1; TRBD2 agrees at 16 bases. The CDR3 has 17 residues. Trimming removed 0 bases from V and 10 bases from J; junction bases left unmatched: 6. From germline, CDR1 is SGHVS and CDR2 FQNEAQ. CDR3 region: CASSLARLGLAGGEQFF. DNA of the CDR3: TGTGCCAGCAGCTTAGCGCGCTTGGGACTAGCGGGAGGGGAGCAGTTCTTC.

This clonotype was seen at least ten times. The CDR3 region is CSARVTSGGTYEQYF. For the CDR3, the DNA is TGCAGTGCTAGGGTCACTAGCGGGGGGACCTACGAGCAGTACTTC. The chain is built from TRBV20-1 and TRBJ2-7; TRBD2 matches 12 bases. CDR3 length equals 15 residues. Trimming took 3 bases from V and 2 from J; bases not matched to a gene: 5. Per germline, CDR1 DFQATT and CDR2 SNEGSKA (reference sequence).

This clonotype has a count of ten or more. The CDR3 spells CASSYDVVSFNQPQHF. As DNA, the CDR3 is TGTGCCAGCAGTTACGACGTAGTGAGCTTCAATCAGCCCCAGCATTTT. The chain combines TRBV6-2 or TRBV6-3 with TRBJ1-5; D unresolved. Trimming shortened V by 2 bases and J by 3 bases, and 14 bases separated the two germline ends. CDR1 is MNHEY, CDR2 SVGEGT, per germline. The CDR3 length is 16 residues.

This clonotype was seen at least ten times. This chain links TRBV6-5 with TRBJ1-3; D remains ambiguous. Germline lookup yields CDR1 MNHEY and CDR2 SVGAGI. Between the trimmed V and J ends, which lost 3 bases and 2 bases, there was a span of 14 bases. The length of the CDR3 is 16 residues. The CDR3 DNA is TGTGCCAGCAGTTATCTTCTAGAGGGAGCTGGAAACACCATATATTTT. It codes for CASSYLLEGAGNTIYF.

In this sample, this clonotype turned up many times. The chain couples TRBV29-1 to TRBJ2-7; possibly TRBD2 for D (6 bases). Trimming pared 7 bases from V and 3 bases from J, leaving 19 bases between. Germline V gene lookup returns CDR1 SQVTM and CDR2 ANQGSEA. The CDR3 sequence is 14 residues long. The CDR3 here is CSASAGEVFYEQYF. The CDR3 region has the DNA TGCAGCGCAAGTGCCGGGGAGGTTTTCTACGAGCAGTACTTC.

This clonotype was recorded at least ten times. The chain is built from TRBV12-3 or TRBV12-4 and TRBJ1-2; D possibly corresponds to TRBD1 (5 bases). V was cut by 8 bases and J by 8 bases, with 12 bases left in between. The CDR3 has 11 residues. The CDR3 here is CASVGTLGYTF. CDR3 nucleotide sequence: TGTGCCAGCGTAGGGACTCTAGGCTACACCTTC.

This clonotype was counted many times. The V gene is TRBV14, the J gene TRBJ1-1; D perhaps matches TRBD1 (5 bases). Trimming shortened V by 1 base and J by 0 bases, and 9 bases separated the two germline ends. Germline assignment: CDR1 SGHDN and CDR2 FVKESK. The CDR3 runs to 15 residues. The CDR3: CASSQVSRVNTEAFF. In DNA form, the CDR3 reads TGTGCCAGCAGCCAAGTGAGCAGGGTGAACACTGAAGCTTTCTTT.

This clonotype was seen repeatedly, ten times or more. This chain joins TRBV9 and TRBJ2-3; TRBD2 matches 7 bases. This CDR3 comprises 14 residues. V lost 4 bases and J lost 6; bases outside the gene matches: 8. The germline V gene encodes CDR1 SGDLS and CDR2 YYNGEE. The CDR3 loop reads CASSPGGSSDTQYF. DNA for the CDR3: TGTGCCAGCAGCCCCGGGGGGTCCAGCGATACGCAGTATTTT.

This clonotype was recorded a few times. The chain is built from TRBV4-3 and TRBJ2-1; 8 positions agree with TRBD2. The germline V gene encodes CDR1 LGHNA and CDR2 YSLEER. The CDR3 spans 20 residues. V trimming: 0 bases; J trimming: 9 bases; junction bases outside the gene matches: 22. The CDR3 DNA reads TGCGCCAGCAGCCAAGATGTGGCCAGCGGGGGCCCCCCAGGTAACGGTGAGCAGTTCTTC. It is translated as CASSQDVASGGPPGNGEQFF.

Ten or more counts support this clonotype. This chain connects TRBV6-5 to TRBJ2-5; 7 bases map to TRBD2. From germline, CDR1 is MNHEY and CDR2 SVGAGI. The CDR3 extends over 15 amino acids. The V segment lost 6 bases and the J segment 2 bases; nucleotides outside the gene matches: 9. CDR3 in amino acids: CASSSGASGQETQYF. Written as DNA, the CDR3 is TGTGCCAGCAGCAGCGGAGCTAGCGGACAAGAGACCCAGTACTTC.

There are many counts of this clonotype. CDR3 nucleotide sequence: TGTGCCAGCAGCCGCGATAGACTAGCGTCCTACAATGAGCAGTTCTTC. It specifies CASSRDRLASYNEQFF. This chain links TRBV7-3 with TRBJ2-1, with 8 positions matching TRBD2. Trimming removed 5 bases from V and 1 base from J; junction bases left unmatched: 7. CDR1 is SGHTA, CDR2 FQGTGA, per germline. This CDR3 is built from 16 residues.

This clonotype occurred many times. The CDR3 nucleotides read TGTGCCAGCAGCTGGGCCAACACCGGGGAGCTGTTTTTT. Its translation: CASSWANTGELFF. The chain couples TRBV11-2 to TRBJ2-2; D gene uncertain. Germline V lookup: CDR1 SGHAT, CDR2 FQNNGV. V lost 4 bases to trimming and J lost 2 bases, with 5 bases between them. This CDR3 spans 13 amino acids.

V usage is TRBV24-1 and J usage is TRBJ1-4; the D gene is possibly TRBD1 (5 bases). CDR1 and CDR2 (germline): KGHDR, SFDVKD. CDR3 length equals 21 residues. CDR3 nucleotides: TGTGGGGCCAGTGATCCCGTCGGTCCTCCGGGGGAGGATGATTCGGGCGAAAAACTGTTTTTT. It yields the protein CGASDPVGPPGEDDSGEKLFF.

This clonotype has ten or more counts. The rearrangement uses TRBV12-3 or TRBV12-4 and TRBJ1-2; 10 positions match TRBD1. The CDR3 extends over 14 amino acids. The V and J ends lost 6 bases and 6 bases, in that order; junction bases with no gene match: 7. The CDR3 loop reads CASSQSTGGDGYTF. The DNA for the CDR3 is TGTGCCAGCAGCCAATCGACAGGGGGCGATGGCTACACCTTC.

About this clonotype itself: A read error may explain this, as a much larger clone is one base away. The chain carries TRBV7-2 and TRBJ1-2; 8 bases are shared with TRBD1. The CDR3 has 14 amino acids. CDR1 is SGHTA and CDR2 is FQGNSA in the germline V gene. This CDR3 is CAISPGGQGYGYTF. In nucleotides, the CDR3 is TGTGCCATCAGCCCAGGGGGCCAGGGGTATGGCTACACCTTC.

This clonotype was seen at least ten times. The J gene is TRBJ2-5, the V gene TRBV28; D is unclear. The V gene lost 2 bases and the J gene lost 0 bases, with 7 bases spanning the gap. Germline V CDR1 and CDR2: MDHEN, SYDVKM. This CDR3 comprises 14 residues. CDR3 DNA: TGTGCCAGCAGTTTAATCCTCGACCAAGAGACCCAGTACTTC. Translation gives CASSLILDQETQYF.

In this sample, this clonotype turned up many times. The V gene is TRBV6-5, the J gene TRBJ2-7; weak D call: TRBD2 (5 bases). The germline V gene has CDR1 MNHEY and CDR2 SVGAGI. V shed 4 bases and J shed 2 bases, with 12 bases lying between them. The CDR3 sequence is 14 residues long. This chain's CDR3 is CASSSVGVTYEQYF. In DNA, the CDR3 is TGTGCCAGCAGTTCGGTCGGGGTGACCTACGAGCAGTACTTC.

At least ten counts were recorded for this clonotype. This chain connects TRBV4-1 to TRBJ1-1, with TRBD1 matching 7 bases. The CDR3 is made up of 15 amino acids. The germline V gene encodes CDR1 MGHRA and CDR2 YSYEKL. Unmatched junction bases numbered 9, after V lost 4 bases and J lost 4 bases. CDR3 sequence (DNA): TGCGCCAGCAGCCTCGACAGGGTCTGGGGCACTGAAGCTTTCTTT. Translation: CASSLDRVWGTEAFF.

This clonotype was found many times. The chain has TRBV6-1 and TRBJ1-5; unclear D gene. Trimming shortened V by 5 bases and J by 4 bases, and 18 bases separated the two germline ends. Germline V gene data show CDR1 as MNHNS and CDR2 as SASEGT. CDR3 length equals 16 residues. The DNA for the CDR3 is TGTGCCAGCAGTATCCCCGTCGGGCAGGCAAATCAGCCCCAGCATTTT. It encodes CASSIPVGQANQPQHF.

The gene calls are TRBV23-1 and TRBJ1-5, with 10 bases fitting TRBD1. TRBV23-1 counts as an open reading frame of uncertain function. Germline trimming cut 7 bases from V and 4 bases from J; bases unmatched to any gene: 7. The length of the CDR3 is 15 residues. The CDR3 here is CASKTGGKGNQPQHF. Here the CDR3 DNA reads TGCGCCAGCAAGACAGGGGGCAAAGGGAATCAGCCCCAGCATTTT.

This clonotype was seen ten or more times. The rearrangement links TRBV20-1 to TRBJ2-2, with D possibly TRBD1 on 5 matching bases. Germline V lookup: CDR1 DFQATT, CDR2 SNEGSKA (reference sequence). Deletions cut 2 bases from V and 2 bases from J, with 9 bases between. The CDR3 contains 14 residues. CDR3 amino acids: CSARPGKNTGELFF. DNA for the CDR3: TGCAGTGCTAGACCAGGGAAAAACACCGGGGAGCTGTTTTTT.

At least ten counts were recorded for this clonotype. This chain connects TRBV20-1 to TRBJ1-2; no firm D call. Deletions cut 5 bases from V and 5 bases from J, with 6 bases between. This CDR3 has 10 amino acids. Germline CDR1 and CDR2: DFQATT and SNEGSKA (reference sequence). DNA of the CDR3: TGCAGTGCTGCTGAGTATGGCTACACCTTC. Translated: CSAAEYGYTF.

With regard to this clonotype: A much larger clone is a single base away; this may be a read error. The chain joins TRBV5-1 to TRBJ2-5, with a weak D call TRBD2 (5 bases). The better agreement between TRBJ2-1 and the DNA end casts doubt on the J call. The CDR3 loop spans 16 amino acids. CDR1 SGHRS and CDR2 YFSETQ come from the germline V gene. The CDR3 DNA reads TGCGCCAGCAGCTTATCCCCGACGCGGGTACAAGAGACCCAGTTCTTC. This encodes CASSLSPTRVQETQFF.

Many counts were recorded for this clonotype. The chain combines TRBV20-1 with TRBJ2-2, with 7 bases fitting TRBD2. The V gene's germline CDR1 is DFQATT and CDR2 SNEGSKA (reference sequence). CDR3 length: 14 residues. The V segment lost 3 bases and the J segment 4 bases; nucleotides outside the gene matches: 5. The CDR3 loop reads CSARAGVVTGELFF. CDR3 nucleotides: TGCAGTGCTAGGGCGGGAGTTGTCACCGGGGAGCTGTTTTTT.